These 10 T cell receptor beta chains came from one sample sequenced in a study of blood T cell repertoires in COVID-19. Measured with immunoSEQ multiplex PCR; TCRdb has only the in-frame clones, and not every one. The repertoire consists of 100,000 to 150,000 clones, with approximately 90% occurring once and the leading ten covering over 1.5%. The sample was peripheral blood. These receptor sequences come from a human donor in a cohort sampled during active COVID-19.

The chain joins TRBV7-9 to TRBJ2-5, with a weak D call TRBD2 (6 bases). CDR3 length equals 17 residues. V was pared by 2 bases and J by 5 bases, with 21 bases between. Per the germline V gene, CDR1 is SEHNR and CDR2 is FQNEAQ (reference sequence). The CDR3 DNA follows: TGTGCCAGCAGCTTATTGGGGGGAACCCTATACAGTGAGACCCAGTACTTC. Translated, it gives CASSLLGGTLYSETQYF.

This clone has a single count. This chain links TRBV2 with TRBJ2-1, with D possibly matching TRBD2 (6 bases). Germline CDR1 reads SNHLY; CDR2 reads FYNNEI. The CDR3 loop spans 13 amino acids. V shed 4 bases and J shed 6 bases, with 10 bases lying between them. This CDR3 reads CASSGLVINEQFF. Written as DNA, the CDR3 is TGTGCCAGCAGTGGACTAGTCATCAATGAGCAGTTCTTC.

This clone was observed a few times. V usage is TRBV24-1 and J usage is TRBJ1-2; tentatively, D is TRBD1 (5 bases). The length of the CDR3 is 12 residues. Per the germline V gene, CDR1 is KGHDR and CDR2 is SFDVKD. Between the trimmed V and J ends, which lost 9 bases and 3 bases, there was a span of 10 bases. The CDR3 DNA reads as TGTGCCACCCGGGACTCCGACTATGGCTACACCTTC. Protein product: CATRDSDYGYTF.

CDR3 sequence (DNA): TGTGCCAGCAGTCCCCTGTTAGGCGGATCAAGCACAGATACGCAGTATTTT. Translated: CASSPLLGGSSTDTQYF. The rearrangement joins TRBV6-6 to TRBJ2-3; D call uncertain. The CDR3 sequence is 17 residues long. Germline loops: CDR1 MNHNY, CDR2 SVGAGI (reference sequence). Trimming took off 5 bases at V and 0 bases at J, with 18 bases between the two ends.

The chain couples TRBV3-1 (or the pseudogene TRBV3-2) to TRBJ2-1; weak D call: TRBD2 (5 bases). The germline CDR1 and CDR2 sequences are LGHDT and YNNKEL (reference sequence). The V and J ends lost 2 bases and 1 base respectively, with 15 bases between them. This CDR3 region has 17 residues. CDR3 protein: CASSQRLVSESYNEQFF. DNA of the CDR3: TGTGCCAGCAGCCAACGCCTAGTTAGCGAATCCTACAATGAGCAGTTCTTC.

The chain carries TRBV7-9 and TRBJ1-2, with D perhaps TRBD1 (5 bases). Per the germline V gene, CDR1 is SEHNR and CDR2 is FQNEAQ (reference sequence). The CDR3 runs to 16 residues. Trimming took off 4 bases at V and 0 bases at J, with 15 bases between the two ends. The chain's CDR3 is CASSSPAGRANYGYTF. The CDR3 coding sequence is TGTGCCAGCAGCTCCCCGGCGGGGCGAGCTAACTATGGCTACACCTTC.

V and J are TRBV19 and TRBJ1-3; 11 bases are a match to TRBD1. This CDR3 contains 16 residues. Germline-derived CDR1 and CDR2 are LNHDA and SQIVND (reference sequence). V trimming: 3 bases; J trimming: 1 base; junction bases outside the gene matches: 2. For the CDR3, the DNA is TGTGCCAGTAGTATGGGACAGGGGGTATCTGGAAACACCATATATTTT. As protein: CASSMGQGVSGNTIYF. Variable domain in full (rest from reference TRBV19 and TRBJ1-3): DGGITQSPKYLFRKEGQNVTLSCEQNLNHDAMYWYRQDPGQGLRLIYYSQIVNDFQKGDIAEGYSVSREKKESFPLTVTSAQKNPTAFYLCASSMGQGVSGNTIYFGEGSWLTVV.

The gene calls are TRBV9 and TRBJ2-2; D might be TRBD2 (5 bases). This CDR3 spans 15 amino acids. Trimming took 2 bases from V and 4 from J, leaving 12 bases between them. Germline values: CDR1 SGDLS, CDR2 YYNGEE. The CDR3 loop is CASSVLGLLTGELFF. Written as DNA, the CDR3 is TGTGCCAGCAGCGTGTTAGGACTGCTCACCGGGGAGCTGTTTTTT. Using reference TRBV9 and TRBJ2-2 for the parts outside the CDR3, the full variable domain is DSGVTQTPKHLITATGQRVTLRCSPRSGDLSVYWYQQSLDQGLQFLIQYYNGEERAKGNILERFSAQQFPDLHSELNLSSLELGDSALYFCASSVLGLLTGELFFGEGSRLTVL.

The J gene is TRBJ1-3, the V gene TRBV20-1; a weak D match, TRBD1 (5 bases). Trimming removed 3 bases from V and 0 bases from J, with 9 bases in between. Germline V gene data show CDR1 as DFQATT and CDR2 as SNEGSKA (reference sequence). The CDR3 is 14 residues long. CDR3 nucleotide sequence: TGCAGTGCTAGTAGGGGAAGCTCTGGAAACACCATATATTTT. This sequence encodes CSASRGSSGNTIYF.

The V and J genes are TRBV6-2 or TRBV6-3 and TRBJ1-2, with D tentatively TRBD1 (6 bases). The CDR3 consists of 13 residues. The germline V and J ends were trimmed by 3 bases and 7 bases, with 12 bases remaining between them. The germline V gene has CDR1 MNHEY and CDR2 SVGEGT. Here the CDR3 DNA reads TGTGCCAGCAGTTATCGTCGACAGGCTGGCTACACCTTC. Its protein is CASSYRRQAGYTF.